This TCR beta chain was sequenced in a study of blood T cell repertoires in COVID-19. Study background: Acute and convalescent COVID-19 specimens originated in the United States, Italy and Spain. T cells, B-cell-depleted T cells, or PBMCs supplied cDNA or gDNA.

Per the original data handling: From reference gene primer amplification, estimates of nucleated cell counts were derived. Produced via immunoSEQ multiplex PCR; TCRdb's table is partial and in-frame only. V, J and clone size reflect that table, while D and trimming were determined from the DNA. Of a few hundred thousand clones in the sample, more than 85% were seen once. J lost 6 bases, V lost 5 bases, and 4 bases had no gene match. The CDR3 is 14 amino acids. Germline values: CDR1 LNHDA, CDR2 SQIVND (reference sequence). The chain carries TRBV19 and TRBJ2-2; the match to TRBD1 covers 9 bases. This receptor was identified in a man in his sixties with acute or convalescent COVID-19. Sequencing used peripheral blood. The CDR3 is CASSWTGAAGELFF. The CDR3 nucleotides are TGTGCCAGTAGTTGGACAGGGGCCGCCGGGGAGCTGTTTTTT.